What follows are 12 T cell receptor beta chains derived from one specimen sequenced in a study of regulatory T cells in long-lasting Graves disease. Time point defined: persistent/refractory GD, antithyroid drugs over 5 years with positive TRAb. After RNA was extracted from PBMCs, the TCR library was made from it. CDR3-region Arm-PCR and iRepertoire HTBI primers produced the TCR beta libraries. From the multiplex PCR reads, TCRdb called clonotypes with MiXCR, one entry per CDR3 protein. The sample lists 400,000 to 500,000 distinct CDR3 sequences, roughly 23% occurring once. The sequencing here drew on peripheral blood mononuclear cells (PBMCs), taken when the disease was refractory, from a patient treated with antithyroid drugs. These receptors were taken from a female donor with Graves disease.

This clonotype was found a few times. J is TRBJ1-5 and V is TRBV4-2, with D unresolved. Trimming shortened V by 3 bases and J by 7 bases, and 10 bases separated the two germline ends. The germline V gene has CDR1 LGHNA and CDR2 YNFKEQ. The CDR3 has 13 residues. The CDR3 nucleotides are TGTGCCAGCAGCCAGAACGGCGAGCAGCCCCAGCATTTT. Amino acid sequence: CASSQNGEQPQHF.

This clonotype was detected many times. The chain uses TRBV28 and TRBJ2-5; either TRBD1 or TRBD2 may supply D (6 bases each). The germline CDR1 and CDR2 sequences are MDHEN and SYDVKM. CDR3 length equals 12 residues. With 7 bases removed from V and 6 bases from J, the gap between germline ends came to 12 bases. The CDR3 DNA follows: TGTGCCAGCAACGGGGGCAGGAAGACCCAGTACTTC. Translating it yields CASNGGRKTQYF.

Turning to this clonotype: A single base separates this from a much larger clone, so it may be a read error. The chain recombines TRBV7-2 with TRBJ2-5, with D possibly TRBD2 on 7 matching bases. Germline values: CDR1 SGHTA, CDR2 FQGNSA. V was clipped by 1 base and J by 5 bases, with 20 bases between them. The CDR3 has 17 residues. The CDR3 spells CASSLVGGESPLETQYF. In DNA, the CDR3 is TGTGCCAGCAGCTTAGTAGGGGGGGAGAGTCCTTTGGAGACCCAGTACTTC. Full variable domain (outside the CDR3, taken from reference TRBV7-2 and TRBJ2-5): GAGVSQSPSNKVTEKGKDVELRCDPISGHTALYWYRQSLGQGLEFLIYFQGNSAPDKSGLPSDRFSAERTGGSVSTLTIQRTQQEDSAVYLCASSLVGGESPLETQYFGPGTRLLVL.

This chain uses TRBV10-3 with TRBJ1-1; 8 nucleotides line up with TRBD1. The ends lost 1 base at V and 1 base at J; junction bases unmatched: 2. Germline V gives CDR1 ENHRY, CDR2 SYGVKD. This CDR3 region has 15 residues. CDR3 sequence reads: CAISELGQENTEAFF. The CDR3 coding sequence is TGTGCCATCAGTGAGTTGGGACAGGAGAACACTGAAGCTTTCTTT.

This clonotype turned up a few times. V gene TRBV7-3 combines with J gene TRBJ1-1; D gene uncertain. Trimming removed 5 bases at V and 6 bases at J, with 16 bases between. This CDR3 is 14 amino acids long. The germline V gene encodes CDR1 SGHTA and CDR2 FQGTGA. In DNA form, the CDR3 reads TGTGCCAGCAGCCAAACACATTCTCGGGCTGAAGCTTTCTTT. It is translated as CASSQTHSRAEAFF.

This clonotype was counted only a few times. The CDR3 loop reads CASSPRTSGNEQYF. The CDR3, as DNA: TGTGCCAGCAGCCCCCGGACTAGCGGGAACGAGCAGTACTTC. The rearrangement joins TRBV11-3 to TRBJ2-7; 12 nucleotides match TRBD2. This CDR3 has 14 residues. The ends lost 5 bases at V and 5 bases at J; junction bases unmatched: 4. Germline CDR1 reads SGHNT; CDR2 reads YENEEA.

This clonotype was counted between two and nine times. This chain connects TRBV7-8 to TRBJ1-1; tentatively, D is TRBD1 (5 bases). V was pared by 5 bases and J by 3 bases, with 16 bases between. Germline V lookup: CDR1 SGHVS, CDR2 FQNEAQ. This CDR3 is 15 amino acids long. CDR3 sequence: CASSPRGGFDTEAFF. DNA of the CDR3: TGTGCCAGCAGCCCCCGGGGGGGGTTTGACACTGAAGCTTTCTTT. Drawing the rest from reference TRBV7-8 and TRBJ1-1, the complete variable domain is GAGVSQSPRYKVAKRGQDVALRCDPISGHVSLFWYQQALGQGPEFLTYFQNEAQLDKSGLPSDRFFAERPEGSVSTLKIQRTQQEDSAVYLCASSPRGGFDTEAFFGQGTRLTVV.

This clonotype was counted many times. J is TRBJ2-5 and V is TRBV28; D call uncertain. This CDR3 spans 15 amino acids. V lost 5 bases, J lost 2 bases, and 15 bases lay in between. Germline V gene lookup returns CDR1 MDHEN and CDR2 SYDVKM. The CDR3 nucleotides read TGTGCCAGCAGTCCGCGCGAAGAGATTCAAGAGACCCAGTACTTC. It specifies CASSPREEIQETQYF. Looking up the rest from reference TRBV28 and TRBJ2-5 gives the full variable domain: DVKVTQSSRYLVKRTGEKVFLECVQDMDHENMFWYRQDPGLGLRLIYFSYDVKMKEKGDIPEGYSVSREKKERFSLILESASTNQTSMYLCASSPREEIQETQYFGPGTRLLVL.

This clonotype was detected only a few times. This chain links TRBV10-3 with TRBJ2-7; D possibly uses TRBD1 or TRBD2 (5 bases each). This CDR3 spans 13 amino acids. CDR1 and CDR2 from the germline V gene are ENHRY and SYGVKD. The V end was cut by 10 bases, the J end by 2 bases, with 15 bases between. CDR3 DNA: TGTGCCACCAAGAGGGGCGAGACCTACGAGCAGTACTTC. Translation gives CATKRGETYEQYF.

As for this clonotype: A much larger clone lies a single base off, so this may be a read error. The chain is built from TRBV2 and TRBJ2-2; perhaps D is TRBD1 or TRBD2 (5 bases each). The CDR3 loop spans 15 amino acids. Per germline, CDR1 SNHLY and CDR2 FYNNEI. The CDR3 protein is CASSLPWGNTGKLFF. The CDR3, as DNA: TGTGCCAGCAGTTTACCCTGGGGGAACACCGGGAAGCTGTTTTTT.

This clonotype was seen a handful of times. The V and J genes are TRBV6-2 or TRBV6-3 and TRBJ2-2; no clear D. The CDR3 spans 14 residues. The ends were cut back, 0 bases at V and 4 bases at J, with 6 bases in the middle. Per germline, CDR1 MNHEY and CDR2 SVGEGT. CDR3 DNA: TGTGCCAGCAGTTACTCGCGGATCACCGGGGAGCTGTTTTTT. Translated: CASSYSRITGELFF.

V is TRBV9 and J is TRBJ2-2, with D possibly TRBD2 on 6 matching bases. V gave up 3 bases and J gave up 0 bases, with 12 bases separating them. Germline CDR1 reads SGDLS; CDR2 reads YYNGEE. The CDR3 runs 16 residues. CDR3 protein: CASSAPGLANTGELFF. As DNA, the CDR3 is TGTGCCAGCAGCGCCCCGGGACTGGCGAACACCGGGGAGCTGTTTTTT.